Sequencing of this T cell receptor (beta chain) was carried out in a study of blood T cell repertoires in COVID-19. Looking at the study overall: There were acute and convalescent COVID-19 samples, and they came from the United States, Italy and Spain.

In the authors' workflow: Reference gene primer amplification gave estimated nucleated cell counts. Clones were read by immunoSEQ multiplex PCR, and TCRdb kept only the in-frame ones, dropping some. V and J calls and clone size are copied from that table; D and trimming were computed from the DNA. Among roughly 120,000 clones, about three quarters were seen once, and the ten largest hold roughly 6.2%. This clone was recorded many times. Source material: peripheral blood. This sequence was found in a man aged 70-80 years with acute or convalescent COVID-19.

CDR3 bases: TGCGCCAGCAGCCAAGGGTCCGGGGTTGAGACCCAGTACTTC. Protein product: CASSQGSGVETQYF. The rearrangement uses TRBV4-3 and TRBJ2-5; possible D gene TRBD2, 5 bases. The CDR3 runs to 14 residues. Germline CDR1 and CDR2: LGHNA and YSLEER. Trimming stripped 1 base from V and 5 bases from J, with 11 bases between.